This T cell receptor (beta chain) was recovered during a study of shared clonotypes between healthy human individuals. Points from the study as a whole: A few donors had 5% to 6% of their naive CD4 clonotypes in common.

The ends were cut back, 0 bases at V and 0 bases at J, with 4 bases in the middle. In germline, CDR1 is SGHNT, CDR2 YYREEE (reference sequence). This CDR3 has 15 residues. Execution of the assay was at deep level. The data were produced by immunoSEQ multiplex PCR, yet TCRdb's version contains in-frame clones alone and is incomplete. The data hold about a million clones, with about 75% observed a single time. Remarks on this clone: Antigen: not known. The same CDR3 arises from other DNA sequences in this sample as well.

Participating donors were healthy, HIV-negative adults free of recent acute infections or vaccinations. The CD4+ fraction was divided into a CD45RA+ naive subset and a CD45RA-negative memory subset. The specimen was memory CD4+ T cells sorted from blood. The subset was: CD45RA-negative fraction. The chain combines TRBV5-4 with TRBJ2-6; D not certain. The clonotype originates from a man in his late teens or twenties in good health. CDR3 protein: CASSLGPSGANVLTF. For the CDR3, the DNA is TGTGCCAGCAGCTTGGGCCCCTCTGGGGCCAACGTCCTGACTTTC.